This T cell receptor (beta chain) was captured in a study of stem cell transplantation in POMP-related autoinflammatory disease (dated by TCRdb to about 2021). Context from the whole study: According to the study's hypothesis, the TRB repertoire gets skewed because defective thymoproteasomes impair MHC class I-dependent CD8+ T-cell differentiation and positive selection. Before transplant, patients showed CD4+ naive T-cell skewing, low CD8+ T-cell proportions, and reduced T-cell cytokine secretion. The effect of POMP deficiency on T-cell receptor beta repertoire diversity and CDR3 characteristics was assessed by high-throughput TRB sequencing. General findings and caveats noted by the study authors: In PRAID patients, the trend toward lower diversity and increased clonality reached statistical significance only for regulatory T cells. The number of unique TRB V-J gene pairings was restricted in PRAID patients. PRAID patients trended toward lower TRB diversity and higher clonality across all analyzed T-cell subsets.

The sample's time point, from its label and the paper: before hematopoietic stem cell transplant. PRAID was marked by prominent immunodeficiency together with autoinflammation. Before TRB sequencing, the T-cell subsets, namely conventional T cells, CD8+ T cells, regulatory T cells, and T follicular helper cells, were sorted. Note on this clone: Its specific antigen is unknown. Given the absence of the conserved phenylalanine or tryptophan at the CDR3 end, a read error is likely. The DNA is omitted, as the CDR3 cannot be located on it reliably, and the CDR3 follows TCRdb's listing.

The library was built by means of the immunoSEQ multiplex PCR assay. The study's own analysis went as follows. Repertoire diversity was quantified with Shannon entropy, accounting for clonal size distribution. The Gini-Simpson index (Simpson_1-D) was used to measure inequality of clonotype distribution. What TCRdb holds here is the immuneACCESS table cut down to in-frame rearrangements. Part of the clones is not present; checked against another copy, under half of the missing clones reflect an unresolved V gene, and the others are unexplained. V, J and clone size are those of that table, while D and trimming were read from the DNA. A total of about 32,000 clones appear in this sample, around nine tenths of them only once. The leading ten clones occupy approximately 0.72% of the sample. The material was CD4+ T cells from PBMCs, obtained before stem cell transplantation. This clonotype originated in a human donor with POMP-related autoinflammation and immune dysregulation (PRAID).

The CDR3 in this case is CASSETVTVLV. Rearrangement joined TRBV2 to TRBJ2-4. The CDR3 totals 11 residues, both ends included. From the germline V gene, CDR1 is SNHLY and CDR2 is FYNNEI.